The rows below give T cell receptor beta chains drawn from one sample of a study of shared clonotypes between healthy human individuals. The assay was immunoSEQ multiplex PCR, and TCRdb's table has in-frame clones only and misses some. The sample has 2 million to 2.5 million clones, about 94% seen once. The sequenced sample consisted of naive CD4+ T cells sorted from blood. The receptors here all came from a man aged 18 to 29 in good health. Each CDR3 is given with its conserved first and last residue. The order of the fields is D gene, clone size, J gene, V gene, CDR3 protein, CDR3 DNA. The D gene is left open where the match is weak. For some rows the clone size is stated as once, few or many, or as a class when expanded; others skip it.

NA,NA,TRBJ2-2,TRBV5-1,CASSVQGTGELFF,TGCGCCAGCAGCGTGCAGGGAACCGGGGAGCTGTTTTTT
TRBD1,NA,TRBJ2-7,TRBV25-1,CASSGTGGDEQYF,TGTGCCAGCAGTGGGACAGGGGGGGACGAGCAGTACTTC
TRBD2,NA,TRBJ2-1,TRBV10-1,CASSDQRGNYNEQFF,TGCGCCAGCAGTGACCAGCGGGGCAACTACAATGAGCAGTTCTTC
NA,NA,TRBJ1-5,TRBV28,CASSTDRYSNQPQHF,TGTGCCAGCAGTACCGACAGGTATAGCAATCAGCCCCAGCATTTT
NA,NA,TRBJ1-3,TRBV10-3,CAITPTTGISGNTIYF,TGTGCCATCACACCCACGACAGGTATCTCTGGAAACACCATATATTTT
NA,once,TRBJ2-7,TRBV4-1,CASSQAPALYEQYF,TGCGCCAGCAGCCAAGCCCCCGCTCTCTACGAGCAGTACTTC
NA,NA,TRBJ2-7,TRBV5-4,CASSLATAHEQYF,TGTGCCAGCAGCTTAGCGACAGCGCACGAGCAGTACTTC
NA,few,TRBJ2-4,TRBV2,CASQAGRPDWNIQYF,TGTGCCAGTCAAGCGGGCCGCCCGGATTGGAACATTCAGTACTTC
NA,NA,TRBJ1-6,TRBV6-6,CASSSGQAGPLHF,TGTGCCAGCAGTTCCGGTCAGGCTGGACCCCTCCACTTT
NA,NA,TRBJ1-2,TRBV7-9,CASSPAWGNYGYTF,TGTGCCAGCAGCCCAGCATGGGGGAACTATGGCTACACCTTC
NA,NA,TRBJ2-5,TRBV7-3,CASSLGGGETQYF,TGTGCCAGCAGCTTAGGGGGTGGAGAGACCCAGTACTTC
NA,once,TRBJ2-3,TRBV19,CASTDINTDTQYF,TGTGCCAGTACCGACATCAACACAGATACGCAGTATTTT
NA,once,TRBJ2-1,TRBV10-1,CASSDYGLAGYEQFF,TGCGCCAGCAGTGACTATGGTTTGGCGGGGTATGAGCAGTTCTTC
NA,NA,TRBJ1-1,TRBV4-3,CASSQGWVLNTEAFF,TGCGCCAGCAGCCAAGGCTGGGTCTTGAACACTGAAGCTTTCTTT
NA,NA,TRBJ2-1,TRBV29-1,CSVEGIWAYNEQFF,TGCAGCGTTGAAGGTATATGGGCCTACAATGAGCAGTTCTTC
NA,NA,TRBJ2-1,TRBV9,CASSPRTSSYNEQFF,TGTGCCAGCAGCCCACGGACCAGCTCCTACAATGAGCAGTTCTTC
NA,NA,TRBJ1-1,TRBV25-1,CASSPHGIVNTEAFF,TGTGCCAGCAGTCCCCACGGCATAGTGAACACTGAAGCTTTCTTT
NA,NA,TRBJ2-5,TRBV6-1,CASSRVGETQYF,TGTGCCAGCAGCAGGGTAGGAGAGACCCAGTACTTC
NA,NA,TRBJ1-4,TRBV10-3,CAISESTLGQREKLFF,TGTGCCATCAGTGAGTCGACTCTAGGGCAAAGGGAAAAACTGTTTTTT
NA,NA,TRBJ2-2,TRBV7-6,CASTPTGELFF,TGTGCCAGCACCCCGACCGGGGAGCTGTTTTTT
NA,NA,TRBJ1-1,TRBV28,CASSLARALSPTEAFF,TGTGCCAGCAGTTTAGCCAGGGCCCTAAGCCCCACTGAAGCTTTCTTT
NA,NA,TRBJ1-1,TRBV6-6,CASSYGREGTEAFF,TGTGCCAGCAGTTACGGGAGAGAGGGCACTGAAGCTTTCTTT
TRBD1,NA,TRBJ1-4,TRBV30,CAWSPGQINEKLFF,TGTGCCTGGAGCCCGGGACAGATTAATGAAAAACTGTTTTTT
TRBD1,NA,TRBJ2-5,TRBV7-9,CASINPGQGWETQYF,TGTGCCAGCATAAATCCGGGACAGGGATGGGAGACCCAGTACTTC
NA,NA,TRBJ1-5,TRBV28,CASSRLSDRPGQPQHF,TGTGCCAGCAGTCGGCTATCGGACCGCCCGGGACAGCCCCAGCATTTT
TRBD1,NA,TRBJ1-2,TRBV5-1,CASSFFDRGNYGYTF,TGCGCCAGCAGCTTCTTTGACAGGGGGAACTATGGCTACACCTTC
NA,NA,TRBJ2-3,TRBV4-1,CASRRQLTDTQYF,TGCGCCAGCAGGAGACAGCTAACAGATACGCAGTATTTT
TRBD1,NA,TRBJ1-4,TRBV28,CASSSGTVTEKLFF,TGTGCCAGCAGTTCCGGGACAGTGACTGAAAAACTGTTTTTT
TRBD1,NA,TRBJ1-2,TRBV5-1,CASSLEQGAAPYGYTF,TGCGCCAGCAGCTTGGAGCAGGGGGCCGCACCTTATGGCTACACCTTC
NA,NA,TRBJ1-6,TRBV25-1,CASSESFGNNSPLHF,TGTGCCAGCAGTGAATCCTTTGGGAATAATTCACCCCTCCACTTT
TRBD2,NA,TRBJ2-1,TRBV4-1,CASSQDLTSGRYNEQFF,TGCGCCAGCAGCCAGGACTTGACTAGCGGGAGGTACAATGAGCAGTTCTTC
NA,NA,TRBJ1-1,TRBV6-5,CASAKGTVNTEAFF,TGTGCCAGCGCAAAAGGGACGGTGAACACTGAAGCTTTCTTT
NA,NA,TRBJ2-5,TRBV30,CAWSPDVLGQETQYF,TGTGCCTGGAGTCCCGACGTACTAGGCCAAGAGACCCAGTACTTC
TRBD1,NA,TRBJ2-7,TRBV19,CASSSGDRGLYEQYF,TGTGCCAGTAGTTCAGGGGACAGGGGGCTTTACGAGCAGTACTTC
NA,NA,TRBJ2-7,TRBV21-1,CAGRLAGVHEQYF,TGTGCCGGAAGACTAGCGGGTGTTCACGAGCAGTACTTC
NA,NA,TRBJ2-7,TRBV5-4,CASSLPGGSEKYF,TGTGCCAGCAGCCTCCCGGGTGGATCCGAAAAGTACTTC
TRBD1,NA,TRBJ2-3,TRBV25-1,CASGWTGGRDTQYF,TGTGCCAGCGGGTGGACAGGGGGGAGGGATACGCAGTATTTT
TRBD1,NA,TRBJ2-7,TRBV28,CASSSGQLYEQYF,TGTGCCAGCAGTTCGGGACAGCTCTACGAGCAGTACTTC
NA,NA,TRBJ1-3,TRBV5-1,CASSGAGNTIYF,TGCGCCAGCAGCGGGGCCGGAAACACCATATATTTT
NA,NA,TRBJ2-5,TRBV2,CASSPWTEQETQYF,TGTGCCAGCAGTCCCTGGACAGAACAAGAGACCCAGTACTTC